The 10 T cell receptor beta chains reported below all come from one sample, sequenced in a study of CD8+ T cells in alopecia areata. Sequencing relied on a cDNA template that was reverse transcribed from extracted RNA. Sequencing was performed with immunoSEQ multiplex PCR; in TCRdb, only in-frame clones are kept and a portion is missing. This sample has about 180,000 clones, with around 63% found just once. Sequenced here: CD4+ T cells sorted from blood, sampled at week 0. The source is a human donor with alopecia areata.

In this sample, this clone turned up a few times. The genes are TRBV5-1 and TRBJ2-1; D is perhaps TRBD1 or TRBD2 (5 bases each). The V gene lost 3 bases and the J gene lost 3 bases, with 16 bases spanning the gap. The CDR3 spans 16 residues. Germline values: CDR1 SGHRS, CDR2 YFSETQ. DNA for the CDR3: TGCGCCAGCAGCTCTGGACTCGACAGATACTACAATGAGCAGTTCTTC. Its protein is CASSSGLDRYYNEQFF.

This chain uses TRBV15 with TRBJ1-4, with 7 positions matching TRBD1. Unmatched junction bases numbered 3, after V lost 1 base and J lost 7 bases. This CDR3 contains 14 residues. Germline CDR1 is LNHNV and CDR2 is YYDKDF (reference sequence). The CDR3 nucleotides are TGTGCCACCAGCAGAGGACAGGGAGGTGAAAAACTGTTTTTT. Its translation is CATSRGQGGEKLFF.

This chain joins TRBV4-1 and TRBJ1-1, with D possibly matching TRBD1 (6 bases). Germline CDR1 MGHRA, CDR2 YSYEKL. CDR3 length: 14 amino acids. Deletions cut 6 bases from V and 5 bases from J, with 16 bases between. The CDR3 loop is CASRNRAEGTEAFF. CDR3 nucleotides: TGCGCCAGCAGAAACAGGGCGGAGGGGACTGAAGCTTTCTTT.

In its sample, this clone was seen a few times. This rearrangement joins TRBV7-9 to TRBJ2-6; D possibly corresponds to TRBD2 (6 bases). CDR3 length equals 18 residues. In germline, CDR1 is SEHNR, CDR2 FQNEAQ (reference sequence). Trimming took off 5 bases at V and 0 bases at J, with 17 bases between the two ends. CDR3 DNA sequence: TGTGCCAGCAGCCCCCAGGAGGGGTCCCACTCTGGGGCCAACGTCCTGACTTTC. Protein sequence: CASSPQEGSHSGANVLTF.

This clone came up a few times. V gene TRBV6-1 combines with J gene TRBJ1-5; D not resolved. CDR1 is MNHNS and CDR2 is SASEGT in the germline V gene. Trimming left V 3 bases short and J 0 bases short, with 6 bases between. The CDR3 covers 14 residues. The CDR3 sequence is CASSDGHSNQPQHF. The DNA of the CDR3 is TGTGCCAGCAGTGACGGCCATAGCAATCAGCCCCAGCATTTT.

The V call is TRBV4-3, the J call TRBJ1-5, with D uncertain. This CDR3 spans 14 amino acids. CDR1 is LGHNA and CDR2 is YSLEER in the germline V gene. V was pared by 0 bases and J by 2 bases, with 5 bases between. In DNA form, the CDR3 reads TGCGCCAGCAGCCAAGAATGGGGCAATCAGCCCCAGCATTTT. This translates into CASSQEWGNQPQHF.

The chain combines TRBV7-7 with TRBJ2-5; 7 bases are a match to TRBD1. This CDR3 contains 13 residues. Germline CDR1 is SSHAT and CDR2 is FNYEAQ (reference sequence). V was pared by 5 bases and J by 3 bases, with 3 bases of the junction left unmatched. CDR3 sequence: CASSMDRKETQYF. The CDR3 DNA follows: TGTGCCAGCAGCATGGACAGGAAAGAGACCCAGTACTTC.

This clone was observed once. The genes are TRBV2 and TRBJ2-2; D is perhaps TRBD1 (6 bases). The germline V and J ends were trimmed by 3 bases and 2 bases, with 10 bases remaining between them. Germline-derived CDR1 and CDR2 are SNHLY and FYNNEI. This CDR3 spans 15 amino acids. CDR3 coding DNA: TGTGCCAGCAGTGATCCCAGGGGTAACACCGGGGAGCTGTTTTTT. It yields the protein CASSDPRGNTGELFF.

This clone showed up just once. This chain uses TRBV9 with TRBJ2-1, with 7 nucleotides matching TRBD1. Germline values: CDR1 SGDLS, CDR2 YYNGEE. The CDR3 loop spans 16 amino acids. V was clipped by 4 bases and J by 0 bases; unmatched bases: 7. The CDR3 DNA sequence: TGTGCCAGCAGCCCGACAGGGAACCCCTCCTACAATGAGCAGTTCTTC. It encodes CASSPTGNPSYNEQFF.

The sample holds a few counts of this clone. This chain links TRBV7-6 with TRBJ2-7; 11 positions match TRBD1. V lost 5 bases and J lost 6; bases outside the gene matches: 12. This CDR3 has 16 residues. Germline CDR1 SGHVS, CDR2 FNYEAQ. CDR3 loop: CASSRKLGQGAGEQYF. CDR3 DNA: TGTGCCAGCAGCCGGAAGCTAGGACAGGGGGCTGGCGAGCAGTACTTC.